The rows below give T cell receptor beta chains drawn from one sample of a study of blood T cell repertoires in COVID-19. Measured with immunoSEQ multiplex PCR; TCRdb has only the in-frame clones, and not every one. The data contain around 310,000 clones, 85% to 90% of them singletons. Sequences were obtained from PBMCs or T cells enriched from blood (not recorded which). The receptors stem from a woman in her thirties who had recovered from COVID-19. Both conserved end residues are part of each CDR3. D genes are given only for firm matches. A clone size is listed for some rows: how often the clone was seen (once, few, many), or a class if it is expanded.

J: TRBJ2-6
size: .
V: TRBV2
D: TRBD1
CDR3: CASDDHRQGARETF
DNA: TGTGCCAGCGACGACCACAGACAGGGGGCTAGGGAGACTTTC

J: TRBJ1-5
size: .
V: TRBV6-5
D: TRBD1
CDR3: CASRLTGNQPQHF
DNA: TGTGCCAGCAGATTGACAGGGAATCAGCCCCAGCATTTT

J: TRBJ2-2
size: once
V: TRBV5-1
D: TRBD2
CDR3: CASSSTKAGGPLTGELFF
DNA: TGCGCCAGCAGCTCGACCAAAGCGGGAGGGCCATTGACCGGGGAGCTGTTTTTT

J: TRBJ1-2
size: .
V: TRBV19
D: TRBD1
CDR3: CASTLVGQVYGYTF
DNA: TGTGCCAGTACCCTGGTGGGACAGGTCTATGGCTACACCTTC

J: TRBJ2-3
size: once
V: TRBV6-2/TRBV6-3
D: TRBD2
CDR3: CASSYGGRLTDTQYF
DNA: TGTGCCAGCAGTTACGGCGGGAGGCTCACAGATACGCAGTATTTT

J: TRBJ2-5
size: .
V: TRBV19
D: .
CDR3: CASSIGRTAVQETQYF
DNA: TGTGCCAGTAGTATAGGGAGGACAGCCGTCCAAGAGACCCAGTACTTC

J: TRBJ2-7
size: .
V: TRBV5-6
D: .
CDR3: CASSGGVGSYF
DNA: TGTGCCAGCAGCGGGGGCGTAGGGTCGTACTTC

J: TRBJ2-4
size: .
V: TRBV7-8
D: TRBD2
CDR3: CASSRATSGSKVVKNIQYF
DNA: TGTGCCAGCAGCCGAGCCACTAGCGGGAGTAAGGTTGTCAAAAACATTCAGTACTTC

J: TRBJ2-3
size: .
V: TRBV3-1/TRBV3-2
D: .
CDR3: CASSQGPSVPLDTQYF
DNA: TGTGCCAGCAGCCAAGGGCCTAGTGTTCCCCTAGATACGCAGTATTTT

J: TRBJ2-7
size: .
V: TRBV11-2
D: .
CDR3: CASSKGTHGNYEQYF
DNA: TGTGCCAGCAGCAAAGGGACACATGGGAACTACGAGCAGTACTTC

J: TRBJ2-7
size: few
V: TRBV6-2/TRBV6-3
D: TRBD1
CDR3: CASSPGTGSRYEQYF
DNA: TGTGCCAGCAGTCCAGGGACAGGGTCGAGATACGAGCAGTACTTC

J: TRBJ2-1
size: .
V: TRBV4-1
D: .
CDR3: CASRKTASPYNEQFF
DNA: TGCGCCAGCAGGAAGACGGCTAGCCCCTACAATGAGCAGTTCTTC

J: TRBJ2-1
size: .
V: TRBV6-2/TRBV6-3
D: .
CDR3: CASSSRLALAGQFF
DNA: TGTGCCAGCAGTTCCCGGCTAGCGTTGGCTGGGCAGTTCTTC

J: TRBJ2-7
size: once
V: TRBV19
D: .
CDR3: CATTAGDIFHEQYF
DNA: TGTGCCACGACAGCAGGGGATATCTTCCACGAGCAGTACTTC

J: TRBJ2-7
size: few
V: TRBV9
D: TRBD1
CDR3: CASSSPGQGAIEQYF
DNA: TGTGCCAGCAGCTCCCCGGGACAGGGGGCTATCGAGCAGTACTTC

J: TRBJ2-2
size: .
V: TRBV7-8
D: .
CDR3: CASSLDHGERAGELFF
DNA: TGTGCCAGCAGCTTAGACCACGGCGAGCGCGCCGGGGAGCTGTTTTTT

J: TRBJ1-4
size: few
V: TRBV30
D: .
CDR3: CAWSTGTFATNEKLFF
DNA: TGTGCCTGGAGTACCGGGACATTTGCAACTAATGAAAAACTGTTTTTT

J: TRBJ2-7
size: .
V: TRBV5-6
D: TRBD2
CDR3: CASSLADLAGPFYEQYF
DNA: TGTGCCAGCAGCTTGGCAGATCTAGCGGGTCCTTTCTACGAGCAGTACTTC

J: TRBJ1-6
size: few
V: TRBV12-3/TRBV12-4
D: TRBD1
CDR3: CASSQTDRGALHF
DNA: TGTGCCAGCAGTCAGACGGACAGGGGGGCCCTCCACTTT

J: TRBJ2-1
size: once
V: TRBV5-4
D: .
CDR3: CASSLTGYNEQFF
DNA: TGTGCCAGCAGCTTAACAGGGTACAATGAGCAGTTCTTC

J: TRBJ2-2
size: .
V: TRBV7-9
D: .
CDR3: CASSSLPLGYTGELFF
DNA: TGTGCCAGCAGCAGCTTGCCCCTCGGGTACACCGGGGAGCTGTTTTTT

J: TRBJ2-5
size: .
V: TRBV29-1
D: .
CDR3: CSVVWARYQETQYF
DNA: TGCAGCGTTGTATGGGCAAGATACCAAGAGACCCAGTACTTC

J: TRBJ2-7
size: .
V: TRBV5-1
D: TRBD1
CDR3: CASSATGTVSYEQYF
DNA: TGCGCCAGCAGCGCTACCGGGACAGTTAGCTACGAGCAGTACTTC

J: TRBJ1-4
size: few
V: TRBV7-2
D: .
CDR3: CASSSEGPRYNEKLFF
DNA: TGTGCCAGCAGCTCTGAGGGTCCCAGGTATAATGAAAAACTGTTTTTT

J: TRBJ2-1
size: .
V: TRBV9
D: .
CDR3: CASSVEGTWEQFF
DNA: TGTGCCAGCAGCGTAGAGGGGACTTGGGAGCAGTTCTTC

J: TRBJ2-2
size: .
V: TRBV7-7
D: .
CDR3: CASSLTRIGTGELFF
DNA: TGTGCTAGCAGCTTAACTAGGATCGGCACCGGGGAGCTGTTTTTT

J: TRBJ1-2
size: few
V: TRBV6-4
D: .
CDR3: CARNTGYYGYTF
DNA: TGTGCCAGAAATACAGGGTACTATGGCTACACCTTC

J: TRBJ1-5
size: .
V: TRBV6-1
D: .
CDR3: CASSEVVGAGNQPQHF
DNA: TGTGCCAGCAGTGAAGTAGTTGGGGCGGGCAATCAGCCCCAGCATTTT

J: TRBJ2-3
size: .
V: TRBV7-2
D: .
CDR3: CASSLEAVRRTDTQYF
DNA: TGTGCCAGCAGCTTAGAAGCGGTCAGACGCACAGATACGCAGTATTTT

J: TRBJ2-3
size: .
V: TRBV20-1
D: TRBD2
CDR3: CSASTAGVADTQYF
DNA: TGCAGTGCTAGTACCGCGGGAGTCGCGGATACGCAGTATTTT